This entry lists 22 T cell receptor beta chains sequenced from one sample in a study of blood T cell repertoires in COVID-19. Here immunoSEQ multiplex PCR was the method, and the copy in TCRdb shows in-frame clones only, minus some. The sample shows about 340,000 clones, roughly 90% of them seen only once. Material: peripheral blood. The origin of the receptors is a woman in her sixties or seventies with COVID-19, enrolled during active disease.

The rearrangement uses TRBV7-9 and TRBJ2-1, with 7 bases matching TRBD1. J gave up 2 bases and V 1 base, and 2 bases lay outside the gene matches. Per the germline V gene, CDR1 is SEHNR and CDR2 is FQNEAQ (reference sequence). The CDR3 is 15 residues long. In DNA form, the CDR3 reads TGTGCCAGCAGCTTAGGGACAGGACCCTACAATGAGCAGTTCTTC. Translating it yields CASSLGTGPYNEQFF.

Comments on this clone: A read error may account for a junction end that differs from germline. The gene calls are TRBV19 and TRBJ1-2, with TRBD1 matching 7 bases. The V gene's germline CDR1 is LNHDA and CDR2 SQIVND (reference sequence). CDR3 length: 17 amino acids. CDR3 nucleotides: TGTGCCAGTAGAATAGGGGGACAGCACTCCTTTAACTATGGCTACACCTTC. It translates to CASRIGGQHSFNYGYTF.

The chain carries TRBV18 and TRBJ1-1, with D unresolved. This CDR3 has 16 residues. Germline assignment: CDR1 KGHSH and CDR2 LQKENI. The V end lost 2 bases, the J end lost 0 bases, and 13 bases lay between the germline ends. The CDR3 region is CASSPTQTILNTEAFF. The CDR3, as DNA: TGTGCCAGCTCACCAACCCAGACTATTCTGAACACTGAAGCTTTCTTT.

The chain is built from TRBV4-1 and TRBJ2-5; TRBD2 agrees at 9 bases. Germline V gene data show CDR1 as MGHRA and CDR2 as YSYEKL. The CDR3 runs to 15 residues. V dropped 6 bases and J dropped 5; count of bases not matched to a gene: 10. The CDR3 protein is CASRNARGGRETQYF. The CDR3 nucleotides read TGCGCCAGCAGGAACGCGCGGGGGGGCCGGGAGACCCAGTACTTC.

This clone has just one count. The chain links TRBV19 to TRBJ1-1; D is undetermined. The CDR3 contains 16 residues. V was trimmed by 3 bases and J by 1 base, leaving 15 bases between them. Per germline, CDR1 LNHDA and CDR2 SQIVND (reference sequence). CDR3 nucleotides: TGTGCCAGTAGTATTGGGAGGGTTCGCACGAACACTGAAGCTTTCTTT. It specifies CASSIGRVRTNTEAFF.

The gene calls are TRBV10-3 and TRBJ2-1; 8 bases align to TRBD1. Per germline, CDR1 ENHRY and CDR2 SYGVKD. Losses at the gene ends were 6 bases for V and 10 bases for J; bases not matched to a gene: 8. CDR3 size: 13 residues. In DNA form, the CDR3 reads TGTGCCATCAGGCCTCAGGGGGCTGACGAGCAGTTCTTC. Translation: CAIRPQGADEQFF.

The CDR3 nucleotides are TGTGCCAGCAGTGAGGACAGGGAGGTAAACCAGCCCCAGCATTTT. It yields the protein CASSEDREVNQPQHF. The chain is built from TRBV28 and TRBJ1-5, with TRBD1 matching over 8 bases. From germline, CDR1 is MDHEN and CDR2 SYDVKM. V dropped 5 bases and J dropped 7; count of bases not matched to a gene: 10. This CDR3 has 15 residues.

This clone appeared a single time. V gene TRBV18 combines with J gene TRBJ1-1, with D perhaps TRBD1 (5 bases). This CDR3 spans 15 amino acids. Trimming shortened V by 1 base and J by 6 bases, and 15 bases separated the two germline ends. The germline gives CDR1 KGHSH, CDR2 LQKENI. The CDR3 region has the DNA TGTGCCAGCTCACCACTCGGCCCGGGGGGACCTGAAGCTTTCTTT. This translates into CASSPLGPGGPEAFF.

The CDR3 DNA sequence: TGTGCCAGTAGAGGTCTAGTGGAAAATGAGCAGTTCTTC. This encodes CASRGLVENEQFF. The V and J genes are TRBV19 and TRBJ2-1; D gene ambiguous. CDR3 length: 13 amino acids. CDR1 and CDR2 (germline): LNHDA, SQIVND (reference sequence). V was clipped by 6 bases and J by 7 bases, with 13 bases between them.

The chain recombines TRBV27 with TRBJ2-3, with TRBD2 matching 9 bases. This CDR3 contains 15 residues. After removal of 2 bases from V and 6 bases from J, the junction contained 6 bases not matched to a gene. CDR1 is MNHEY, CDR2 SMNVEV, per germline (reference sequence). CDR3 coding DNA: TGTGCCAGCAGTTTAAGGGGGACTAGCAAGGATACGCAGTATTTT. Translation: CASSLRGTSKDTQYF.

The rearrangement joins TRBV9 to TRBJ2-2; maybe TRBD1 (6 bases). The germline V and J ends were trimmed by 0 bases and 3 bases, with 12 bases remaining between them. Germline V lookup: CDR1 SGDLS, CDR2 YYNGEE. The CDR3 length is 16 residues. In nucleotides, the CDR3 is TGTGCCAGCAGCGTAGGGGGGCCCGATTACACCGGGGAGCTGTTTTTT. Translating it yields CASSVGGPDYTGELFF.

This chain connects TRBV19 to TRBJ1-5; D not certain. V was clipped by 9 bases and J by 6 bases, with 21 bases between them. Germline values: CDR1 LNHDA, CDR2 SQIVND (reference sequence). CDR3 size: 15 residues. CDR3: CASQILGRAGQPQHF. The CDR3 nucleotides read TGTGCCAGCCAAATCTTGGGGAGGGCTGGTCAGCCCCAGCATTTT.

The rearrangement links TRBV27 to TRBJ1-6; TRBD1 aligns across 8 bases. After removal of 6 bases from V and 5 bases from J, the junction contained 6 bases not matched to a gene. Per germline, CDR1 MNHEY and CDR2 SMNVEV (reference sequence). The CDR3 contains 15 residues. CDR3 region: CASRSGGADNSPLHF. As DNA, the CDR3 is TGTGCCAGCAGGTCAGGGGGCGCGGATAATTCACCCCTCCACTTT.

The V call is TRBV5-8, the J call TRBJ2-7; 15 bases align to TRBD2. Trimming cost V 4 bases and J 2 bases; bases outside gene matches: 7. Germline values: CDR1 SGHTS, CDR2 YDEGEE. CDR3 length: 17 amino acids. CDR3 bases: TGTGCCAGCAGCGTCGGGACTAGCGGGGGGCCCGCCTACGAGCAGTACTTC. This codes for CASSVGTSGGPAYEQYF.

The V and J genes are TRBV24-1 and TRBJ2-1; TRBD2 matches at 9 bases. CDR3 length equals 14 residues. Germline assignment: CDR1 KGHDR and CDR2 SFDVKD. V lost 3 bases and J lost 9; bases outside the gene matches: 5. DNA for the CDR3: TGTGCCACCAGTGATCGCGGGGGGGCACCTGAGCAGTTCTTC. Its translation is CATSDRGGAPEQFF.

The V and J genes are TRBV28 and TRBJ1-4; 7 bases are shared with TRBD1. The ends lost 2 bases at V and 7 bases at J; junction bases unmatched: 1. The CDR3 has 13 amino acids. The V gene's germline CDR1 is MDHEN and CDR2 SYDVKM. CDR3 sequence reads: CASSLQGGEKLFF. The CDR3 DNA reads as TGTGCCAGCAGTTTACAGGGGGGTGAAAAACTGTTTTTT.

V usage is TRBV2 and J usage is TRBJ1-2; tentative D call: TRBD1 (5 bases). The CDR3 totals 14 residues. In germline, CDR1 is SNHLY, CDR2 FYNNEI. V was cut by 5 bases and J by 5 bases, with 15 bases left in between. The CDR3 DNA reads TGTGCCAGCAGTCAGGGAGTAGGGAGGTATGGCTACACCTTC. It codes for CASSQGVGRYGYTF.

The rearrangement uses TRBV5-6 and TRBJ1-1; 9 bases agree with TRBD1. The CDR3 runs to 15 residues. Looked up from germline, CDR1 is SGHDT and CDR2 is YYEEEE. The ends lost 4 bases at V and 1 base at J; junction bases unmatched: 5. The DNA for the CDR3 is TGTGCCAGCAGCACCCCGGGACAGGGGAACACTGAAGCTTTCTTT. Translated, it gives CASSTPGQGNTEAFF.

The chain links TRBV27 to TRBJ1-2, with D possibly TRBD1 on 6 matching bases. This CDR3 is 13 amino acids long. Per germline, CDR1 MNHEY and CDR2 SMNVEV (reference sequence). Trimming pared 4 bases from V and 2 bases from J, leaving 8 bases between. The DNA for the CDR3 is TGTGCCAGCAGTTCAGGGGCAAACTATGGCTACACCTTC. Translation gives CASSSGANYGYTF.

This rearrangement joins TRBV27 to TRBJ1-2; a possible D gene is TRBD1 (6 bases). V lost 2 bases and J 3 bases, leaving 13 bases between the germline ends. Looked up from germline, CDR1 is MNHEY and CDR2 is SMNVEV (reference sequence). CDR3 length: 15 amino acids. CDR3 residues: CASSLDRSLYYGYTF. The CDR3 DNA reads TGTGCCAGCAGTTTAGACAGGAGCTTATACTATGGCTACACCTTC.

CDR3 sequence (DNA): TGTGCCAGCAGCTTATCCGGGGGGGGTAATTATAACTATGGCTACACCTTC. This codes for CASSLSGGGNYNYGYTF. This chain uses TRBV11-2 with TRBJ1-2, with D possibly matching TRBD1 (5 bases). CDR1 and CDR2 (germline): SGHAT, FQNNGV. The V end was cut by 2 bases, the J end by 1 base, with 17 bases between. The CDR3 totals 17 residues.

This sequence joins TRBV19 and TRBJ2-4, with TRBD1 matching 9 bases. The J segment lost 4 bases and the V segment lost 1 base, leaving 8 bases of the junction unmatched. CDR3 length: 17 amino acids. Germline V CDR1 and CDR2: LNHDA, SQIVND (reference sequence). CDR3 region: CASSIGSEQGAKNIQYF. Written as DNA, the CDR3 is TGTGCCAGTAGTATAGGTTCTGAACAGGGGGCAAAAAACATTCAGTACTTC.